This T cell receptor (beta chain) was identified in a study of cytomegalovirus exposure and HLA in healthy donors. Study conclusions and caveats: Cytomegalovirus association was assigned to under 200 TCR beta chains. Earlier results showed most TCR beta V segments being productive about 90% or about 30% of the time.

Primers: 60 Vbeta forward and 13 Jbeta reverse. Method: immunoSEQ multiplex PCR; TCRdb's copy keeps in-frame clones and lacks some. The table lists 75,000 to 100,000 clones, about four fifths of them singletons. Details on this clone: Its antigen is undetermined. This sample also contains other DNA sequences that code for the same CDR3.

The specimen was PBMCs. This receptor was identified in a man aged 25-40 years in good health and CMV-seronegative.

Here the CDR3 reads CASSLGGGSYNEQFF. CDR3 DNA: TGCGCCAGCAGCTTGGGCGGGGGGAGCTACAATGAGCAGTTCTTC. The genes are TRBV5-1 and TRBJ2-1; 8 bases agree with TRBD2. This CDR3 region has 15 residues. Per the germline V gene, CDR1 is SGHRS and CDR2 is YFSETQ. Unmatched junction bases numbered 2, after V lost 0 bases and J lost 3 bases. Looking up the rest from reference TRBV5-1 and TRBJ2-1 gives the full variable domain: KAGVTQTPRYLIKTRGQQVTLSCSPISGHRSVSWYQQTPGQGLQFLFEYFSETQRNKGNFPGRFSGRQFSNSRSEMNVSTLELGDSALYLCASSLGGGSYNEQFFGPGTRLTVL.